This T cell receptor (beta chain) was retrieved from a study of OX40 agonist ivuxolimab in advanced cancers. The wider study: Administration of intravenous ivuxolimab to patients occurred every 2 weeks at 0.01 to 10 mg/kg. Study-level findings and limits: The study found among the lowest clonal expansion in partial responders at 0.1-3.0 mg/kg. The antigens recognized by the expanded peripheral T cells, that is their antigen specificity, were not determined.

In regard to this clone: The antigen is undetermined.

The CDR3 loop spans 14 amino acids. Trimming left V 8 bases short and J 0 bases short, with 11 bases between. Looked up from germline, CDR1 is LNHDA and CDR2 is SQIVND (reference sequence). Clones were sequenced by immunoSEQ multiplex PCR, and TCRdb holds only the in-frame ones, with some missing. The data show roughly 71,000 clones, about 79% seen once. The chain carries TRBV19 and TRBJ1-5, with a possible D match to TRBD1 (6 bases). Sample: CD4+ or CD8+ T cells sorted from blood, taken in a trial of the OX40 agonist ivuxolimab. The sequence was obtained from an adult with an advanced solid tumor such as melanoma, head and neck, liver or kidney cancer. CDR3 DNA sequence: TGTGCCAGTCGGACAGCTTATAGCAATCAGCCCCAGCATTTT. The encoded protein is CASRTAYSNQPQHF. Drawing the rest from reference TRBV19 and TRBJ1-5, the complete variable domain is DGGITQSPKYLFRKEGQNVTLSCEQNLNHDAMYWYRQDPGQGLRLIYYSQIVNDFQKGDIAEGYSVSREKKESFPLTVTSAQKNPTAFYLCASRTAYSNQPQHFGDGTRLSIL.